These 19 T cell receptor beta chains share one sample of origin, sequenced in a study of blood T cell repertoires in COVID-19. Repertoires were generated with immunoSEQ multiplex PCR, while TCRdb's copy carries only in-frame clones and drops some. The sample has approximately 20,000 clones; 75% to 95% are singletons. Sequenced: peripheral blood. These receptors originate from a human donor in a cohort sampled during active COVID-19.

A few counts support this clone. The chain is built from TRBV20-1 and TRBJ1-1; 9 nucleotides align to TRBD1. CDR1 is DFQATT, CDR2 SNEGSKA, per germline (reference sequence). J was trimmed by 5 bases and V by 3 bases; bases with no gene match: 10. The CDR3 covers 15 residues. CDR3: CSASDPGQGRTEAFF. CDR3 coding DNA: TGCAGTGCTAGTGACCCGGGACAGGGAAGAACTGAAGCTTTCTTT.

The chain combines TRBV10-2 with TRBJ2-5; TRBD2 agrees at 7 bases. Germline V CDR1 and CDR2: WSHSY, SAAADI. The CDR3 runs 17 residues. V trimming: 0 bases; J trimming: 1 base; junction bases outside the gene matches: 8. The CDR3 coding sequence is TGCGCCAGCAGTGAGTCAGGCTGGGGGGGAGGCCAAGAGACCCAGTACTTC. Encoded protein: CASSESGWGGGQETQYF.

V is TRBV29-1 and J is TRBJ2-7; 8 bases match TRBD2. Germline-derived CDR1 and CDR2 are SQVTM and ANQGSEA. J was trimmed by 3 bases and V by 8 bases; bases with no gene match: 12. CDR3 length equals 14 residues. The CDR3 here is CSIMSASGLYEQYF. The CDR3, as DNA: TGCAGCATTATGTCGGCTAGCGGGCTCTACGAGCAGTACTTC.

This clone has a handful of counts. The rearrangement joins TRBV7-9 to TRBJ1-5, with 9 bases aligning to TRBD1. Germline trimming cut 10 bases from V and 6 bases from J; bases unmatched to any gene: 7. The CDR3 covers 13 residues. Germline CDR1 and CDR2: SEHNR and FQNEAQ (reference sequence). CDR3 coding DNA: TGTGCCACCGGACAGGGGAACGTTCAGCCCCAGCATTTT. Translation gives CATGQGNVQPQHF.

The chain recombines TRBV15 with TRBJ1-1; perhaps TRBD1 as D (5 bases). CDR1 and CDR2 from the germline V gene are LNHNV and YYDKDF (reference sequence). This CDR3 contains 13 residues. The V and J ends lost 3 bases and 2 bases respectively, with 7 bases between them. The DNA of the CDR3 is TGTGCCACCAGCAGCGACAGAAACACTGAAGCTTTCTTT. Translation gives CATSSDRNTEAFF.

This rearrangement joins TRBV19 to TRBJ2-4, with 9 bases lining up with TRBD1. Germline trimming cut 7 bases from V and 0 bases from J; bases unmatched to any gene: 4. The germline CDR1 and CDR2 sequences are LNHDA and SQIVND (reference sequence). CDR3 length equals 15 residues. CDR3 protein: CASTTQGAAKNIQYF. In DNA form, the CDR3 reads TGTGCCAGTACTACACAGGGGGCAGCCAAAAACATTCAGTACTTC.

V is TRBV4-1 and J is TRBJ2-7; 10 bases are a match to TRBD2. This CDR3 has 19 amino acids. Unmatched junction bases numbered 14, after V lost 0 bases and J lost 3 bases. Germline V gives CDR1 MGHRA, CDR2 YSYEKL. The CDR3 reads CASSQDRTSGYHRNYEQYF. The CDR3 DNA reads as TGCGCCAGCAGCCAAGATCGGACTAGCGGCTATCACCGTAACTACGAGCAGTACTTC.

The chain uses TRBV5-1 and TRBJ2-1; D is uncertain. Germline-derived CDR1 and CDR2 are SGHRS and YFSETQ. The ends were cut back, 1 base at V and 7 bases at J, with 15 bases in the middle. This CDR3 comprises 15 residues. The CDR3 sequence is CASSLPSSSRNEQFF. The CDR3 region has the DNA TGCGCCAGCAGCTTGCCATCTAGTTCACGGAATGAGCAGTTCTTC.

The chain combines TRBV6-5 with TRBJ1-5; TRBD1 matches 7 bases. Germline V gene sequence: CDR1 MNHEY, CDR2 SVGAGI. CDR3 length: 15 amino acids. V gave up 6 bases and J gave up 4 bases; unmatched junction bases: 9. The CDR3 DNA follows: TGTGCCAGCAGCAACGTCAACAGGGGAAATCAGCCCCAGCATTTT. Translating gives CASSNVNRGNQPQHF.

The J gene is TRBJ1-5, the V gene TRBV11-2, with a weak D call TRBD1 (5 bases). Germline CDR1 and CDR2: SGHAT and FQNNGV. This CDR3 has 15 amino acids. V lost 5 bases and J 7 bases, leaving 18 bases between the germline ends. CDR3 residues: CASSRERGRGQPQHF. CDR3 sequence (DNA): TGTGCCAGCAGCCGCGAACGGGGGAGAGGGCAGCCCCAGCATTTT. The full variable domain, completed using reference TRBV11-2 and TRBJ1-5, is EAGVAQSPRYKIIEKRQSVAFWCNPISGHATLYWYQQILGQGPKLLIQFQNNGVVDDSQLPKDRFSAERLKGVDSTLKIQPAKLEDSAVYLCASSRERGRGQPQHFGDGTRLSIL.

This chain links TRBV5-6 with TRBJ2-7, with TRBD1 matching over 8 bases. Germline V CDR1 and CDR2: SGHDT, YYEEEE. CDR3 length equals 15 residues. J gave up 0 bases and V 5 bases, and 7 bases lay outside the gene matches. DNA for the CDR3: TGTGCCAGCAGTTTAGGCAGGGGGCTCTCCTACGAGCAGTACTTC. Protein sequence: CASSLGRGLSYEQYF.

CDR3 sequence: CASSTGTGPEKLFF. CDR3 sequence (DNA): TGTGCCAGCTCAACCGGGACAGGGCCTGAAAAACTGTTTTTT. The rearrangement joins TRBV18 to TRBJ1-4; TRBD1 matches at 9 bases. V trimming: 5 bases; J trimming: 7 bases; junction bases outside the gene matches: 5. The length of the CDR3 is 14 residues. Germline values: CDR1 KGHSH, CDR2 LQKENI.

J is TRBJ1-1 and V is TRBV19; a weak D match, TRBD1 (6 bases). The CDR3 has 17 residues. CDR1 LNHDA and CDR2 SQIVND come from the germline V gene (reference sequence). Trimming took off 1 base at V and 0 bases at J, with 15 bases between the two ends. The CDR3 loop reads CASSIGAQGQLNTEAFF. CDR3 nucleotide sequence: TGTGCCAGTAGTATAGGGGCCCAAGGACAGCTGAACACTGAAGCTTTCTTT.

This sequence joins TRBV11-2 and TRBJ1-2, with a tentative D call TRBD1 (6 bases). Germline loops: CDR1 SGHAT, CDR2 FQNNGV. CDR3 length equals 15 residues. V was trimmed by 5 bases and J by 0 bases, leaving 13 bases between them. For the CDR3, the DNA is TGTGCCAGCAGCCGCCTGAGGACAGCTAACTATGGCTACACCTTC. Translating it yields CASSRLRTANYGYTF.

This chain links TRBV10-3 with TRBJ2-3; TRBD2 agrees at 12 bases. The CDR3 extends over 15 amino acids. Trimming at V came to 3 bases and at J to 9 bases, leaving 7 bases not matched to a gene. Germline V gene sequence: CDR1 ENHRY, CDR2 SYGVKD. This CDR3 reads CAISDPASGRETQYF. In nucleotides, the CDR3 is TGTGCCATCAGTGATCCGGCTAGCGGGAGGGAAACGCAGTATTTT.

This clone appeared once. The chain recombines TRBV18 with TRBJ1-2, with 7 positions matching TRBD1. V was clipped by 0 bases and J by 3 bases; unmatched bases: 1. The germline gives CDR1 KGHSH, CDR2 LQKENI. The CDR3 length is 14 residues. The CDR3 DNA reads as TGTGCCAGCTCACCACCGGACAGGCACTATGGCTACACCTTC. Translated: CASSPPDRHYGYTF.

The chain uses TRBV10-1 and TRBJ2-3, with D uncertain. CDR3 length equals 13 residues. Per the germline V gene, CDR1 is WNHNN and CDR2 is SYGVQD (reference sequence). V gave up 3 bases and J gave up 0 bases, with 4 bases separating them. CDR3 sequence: CASSDPSTDTQYF. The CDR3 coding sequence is TGCGCCAGCAGTGACCCTAGCACAGATACGCAGTATTTT.

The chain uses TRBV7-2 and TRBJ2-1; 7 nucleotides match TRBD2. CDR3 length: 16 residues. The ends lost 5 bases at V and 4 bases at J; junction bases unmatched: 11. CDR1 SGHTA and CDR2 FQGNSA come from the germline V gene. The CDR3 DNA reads TGTGCCAGCAGCCCCAATATCCCTAGCGGTTACAATGAGCAGTTCTTC. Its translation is CASSPNIPSGYNEQFF.

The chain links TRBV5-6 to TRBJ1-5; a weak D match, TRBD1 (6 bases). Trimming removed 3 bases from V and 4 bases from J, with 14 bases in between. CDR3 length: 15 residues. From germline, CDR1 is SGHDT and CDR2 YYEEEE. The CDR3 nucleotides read TGTGCCAGCAGCTCCCAAAACAGGGTAAATCAGCCCCAGCATTTT. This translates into CASSSQNRVNQPQHF.